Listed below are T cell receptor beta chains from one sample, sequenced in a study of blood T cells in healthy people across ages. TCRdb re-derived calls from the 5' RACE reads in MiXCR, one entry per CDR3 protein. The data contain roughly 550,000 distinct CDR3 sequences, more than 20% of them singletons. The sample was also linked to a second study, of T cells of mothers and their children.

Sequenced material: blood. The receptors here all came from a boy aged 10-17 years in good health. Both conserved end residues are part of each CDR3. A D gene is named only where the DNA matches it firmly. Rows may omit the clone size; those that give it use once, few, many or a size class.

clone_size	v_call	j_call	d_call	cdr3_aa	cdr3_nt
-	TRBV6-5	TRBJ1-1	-	CASSTTRVENTEAFF	TGTGCCAGCAGTACAACCAGGGTCGAGAACACTGAAGCTTTCTTT
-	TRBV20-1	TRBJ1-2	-	CSARDSRYGYTF	TGCAGTGCTAGAGACAGCCGCTATGGCTACACCTTC
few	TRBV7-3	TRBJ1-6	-	CASSLRGGSYNSPLHF	TGTGCCAGCAGCTTGAGAGGGGGATCCTATAATTCACCCCTCCACTTT
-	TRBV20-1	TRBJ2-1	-	CSAQGIRHRYNEQFF	TGCAGTGCCCAGGGGATCAGGCATCGCTACAATGAGCAGTTCTTC
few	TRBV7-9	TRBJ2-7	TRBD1	CASSLTGPLSEQYF	TGTGCCAGCAGCCTGACAGGGCCCCTGAGCGAGCAGTACTTC
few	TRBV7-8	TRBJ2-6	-	CASSLVLGPSGANVLTF	TGTGCCAGCAGCTTAGTGCTCGGACCCTCTGGGGCCAACGTCCTGACTTTC
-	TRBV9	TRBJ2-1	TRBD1	CASSVGEGRGTVDEQFF	TGTGCCAGCAGCGTAGGTGAGGGAAGGGGGACAGTGGATGAGCAGTTCTTC
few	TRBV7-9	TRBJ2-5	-	CASSLNAGYGETQYF	TGTGCCAGCAGCTTAAATGCGGGGTACGGGGAGACCCAGTACTTC
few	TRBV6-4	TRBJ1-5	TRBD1	CASSDSGDRVPNQPQHF	TGTGCCAGCAGTGACTCGGGGGACAGGGTCCCCAATCAGCCCCAGCATTTT
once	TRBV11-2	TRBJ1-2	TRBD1	CASTKGAGLDGYTF	TGTGCCAGCACCAAGGGGGCAGGATTGGATGGCTACACCTTC
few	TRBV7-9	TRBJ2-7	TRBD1	CASSGDSLYEQYF	TGTGCCAGCAGCGGGGACAGCCTTTACGAGCAGTACTTC
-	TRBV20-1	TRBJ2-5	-	CSASGEQETQYF	TGCAGTGCTAGCGGGGAACAAGAGACCCAGTACTTC
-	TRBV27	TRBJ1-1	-	CASKDPEAFF	TGTGCCAGCAAGGATCCTGAAGCTTTCTTT
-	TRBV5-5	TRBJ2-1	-	CASSSLQGGDEQFF	TGTGCCAGCAGCTCCCTACAGGGAGGGGATGAGCAGTTCTTC
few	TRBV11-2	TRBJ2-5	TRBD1	CASSVQGAGVETQYF	TGTGCCAGCAGCGTACAGGGGGCCGGGGTGGAGACCCAGTACTTC
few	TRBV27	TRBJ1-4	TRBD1	CASGASTGVTNEKLFF	TGTGCCAGCGGTGCTTCCACAGGGGTCACCAATGAAAAACTGTTTTTT
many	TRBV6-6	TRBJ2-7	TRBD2	CASIREGSEQYF	TGTGCCAGCATCCGGGAGGGGTCGGAGCAGTACTTC
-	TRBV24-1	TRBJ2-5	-	CATSEGDARPQETQYF	TGTGCCACCAGTGAAGGGGACGCCAGGCCTCAAGAGACCCAGTACTTC
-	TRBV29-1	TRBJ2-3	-	CSVDEYTDTQYF	TGCAGTGTTGACGAGTACACAGATACGCAGTATTTT
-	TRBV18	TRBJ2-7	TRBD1	CASSPQQGNAYEQYF	TGTGCCAGCTCACCACAACAGGGGAATGCCTACGAGCAGTACTTC
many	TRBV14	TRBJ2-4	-	CASAPSLAKNIQYF	TGTGCCAGCGCCCCGAGCCTAGCCAAAAACATTCAGTACTTC
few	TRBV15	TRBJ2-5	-	CATSRTPLQQETQYF	TGCGCCACCAGCAGGACCCCACTCCAGCAAGAGACCCAGTACTTC
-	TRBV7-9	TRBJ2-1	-	CASSPQVAQEQFF	TGTGCCAGCAGCCCCCAGGTGGCACAGGAGCAGTTCTTC
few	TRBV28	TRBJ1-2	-	CASSLSPPGGNGYTF	TGTGCCAGCAGTTTATCCCCCCCCGGGGGCAATGGCTACACCTTC